The source of this T cell receptor (beta chain) is a study of shared clonotypes between healthy human individuals. Trimming removed 7 bases from V and 4 bases from J, with 29 bases in between. The CDR3 length is 19 residues. Per the germline V gene, CDR1 is SNHLY and CDR2 is FYNNEI. TCRdb keeps only in-frame clones here, not all; method: immunoSEQ multiplex PCR. This table holds 2 million to 2.5 million clones, approximately 95% found once. As for this clone: The antigen is unknown.

Findings and caveats of the study: Genetic and exposure-history diversity was limited by the small donor number. In general, naive subsets displayed greater estimated richness than memory subsets did.

The sequencing input was naive CD4+ T cells sorted from blood. Specified subset: CD45RA+ positively selected. The V and J genes are TRBV2 and TRBJ1-3, with D possibly TRBD1 on 6 matching bases. The receptor was derived from a man aged 18 to 30 in good health. The CDR3 region has the DNA TGTGCCAGCACCCCGTCGGACAGTTTACCCGGCTCTAACGGAAACACCATATATTTT. Amino acids: CASTPSDSLPGSNGNTIYF. Filled out from reference TRBV2 and TRBJ1-3, the complete variable domain reads EPEVTQTPSHQVTQMGQEVILRCVPISNHLYFYWYRQILGQKVEFLVSFYNNEISEKSEIFDDQFSVERPDGSNFTLKIRSTKLEDSAMYFCASTPSDSLPGSNGNTIYFGEGSWLTVV.